The clone carrying this T cell receptor beta chain was seen ten or more times. The antigen is not known. Expressed TCRB transcripts were sequenced because the isolated RNA had all been reverse transcribed beforehand. Read counts averaged approximately 3.6 million for samples of naive, central memory and regulatory T cells. Assay: immunoSEQ multiplex PCR; the TCRdb copy retains only in-frame clones and omits some. The table has about 320,000 clones, around 15% seen once; the top ten hold more than 6.5%. This sample is part of a study of beta chain features in type 1 diabetes. Broader study findings: Shortening of TCRB CDR3s, moderate but significant, appeared in all four CD4+ subsets of Type 1 diabetes patients. Since sequencing was performed on cDNA, cells with high TCR expression could be over-represented. Equally in patients and controls, shorter templates might have been favored by PCR.

This TCR was sampled from a man aged 25-40 years in good health. Sample: central memory CD4+ T cells from blood.

CDR3 coding DNA: TGTGCCAGTAGTACGGCCGGATACACCGGGGAGCTGTTTTTT. Protein: CASSTAGYTGELFF. This chain uses TRBV19 with TRBJ2-2, with unresolved D. V was cut by 4 bases and J by 3 bases, with 9 bases left in between. This CDR3 is built from 14 residues. Germline V lookup: CDR1 LNHDA, CDR2 SQIVND (reference sequence).